The T cell receptor (beta chain) described here comes from a study of long-term antiretroviral therapy in people with HIV. Notes on the study in general: Records did not include ART adherence, viral resistance or therapy changes. When set beside controls, HIV repertoires had CDR3 length ranges that were narrower.

A v3.0 immunoSEQ assay was performed at survey level. Target depth was roughly 35,000-55,000 T-cell genomes per sample. The protocol was immunoSEQ multiplex PCR, while the TCRdb copy is restricted to in-frame clones and leaves out a portion. Of about 44,000 clones in the sample, 90% to 95% were seen once. Of note for this clone: Its target is unknown.

The V end lost 9 bases, the J end lost 6 bases, and 15 bases lay between the germline ends. In germline, CDR1 is SGHAT, CDR2 FQNNGV. This CDR3 has 12 residues. The receptor was isolated from a woman aged 45-60 years with HIV. The material was unsorted PBMCs, obtained 3.7 years after starting antiretroviral therapy. The chain couples TRBV11-2 to TRBJ2-7; D is perhaps TRBD1 (6 bases). The CDR3 DNA follows: TGTGCCAGTGGGATGGGGGCTGCCGAGCAGTACTTC. The encoded protein is CASGMGAAEQYF.